This T cell receptor (beta chain) originates from a study of regulatory T cells in long-lasting Graves disease. Germline V CDR1 and CDR2: KGHDR, SFDVKD. The CDR3 sequence is 17 residues long. Trimming stripped 9 bases from V and 2 bases from J, with 22 bases between. This clonotype was detected ten times or more. Its matching antigen is unknown. Overall study findings and caveats: Persistent disease exhibited a predilection for TRBV28, TRBJ1-2 and TRBJ2-5. Newly diagnosed patients had higher TCR diversity than persistent Graves' patients did. Possibly, accuracy suffered from the small sample size.

Time point defined: newly diagnosed GD, antithyroid drugs for less than 3 months. The TCR library was made from RNA that had been extracted from PBMCs in TRIzol. The authors built TCR beta libraries using iRepertoire HTBI primers and Arm-PCR of CDR3 regions. TCRdb called the multiplex PCR reads again in MiXCR, with one record for every CDR3 protein. The data hold about 620,000 distinct CDR3 sequences, with around 17% observed a single time. The data also belong to a second study, concerning T cells in Graves' hyperthyroidism and ophthalmopathy. In that study: In patients aged 18 to 65, hyperthyroidism was newly diagnosed, with duration under 2 months.

The material sequenced was peripheral blood mononuclear cells (PBMCs), taken at new diagnosis, from a patient treated with antithyroid drugs. This receptor was identified in a woman aged 25 to 39 with Graves disease. The rearrangement joins TRBV24-1 to TRBJ2-1; tentatively, D is TRBD2 (7 bases). The DNA of the CDR3 is TGTGCCACCCGGGGGGCCGTTGGAGCGGGGACCTACAATGAGCAGTTCTTC. This codes for CATRGAVGAGTYNEQFF.